This T cell receptor beta chain is from a study of OX40 agonist ivuxolimab in advanced cancers. The CDR3 is made up of 14 amino acids. The ends were cut back, 7 bases at V and 0 bases at J, with 12 bases in the middle. Germline CDR1 and CDR2: MNHNY and SVGAGI (reference sequence). Profiling relied on immunoSEQ multiplex PCR, and the TCRdb table lists in-frame clones only, not all of them. The table includes about 31,000 clones, around 90% detected once. The receptor was isolated from an adult with an advanced solid tumor such as melanoma, head and neck, liver or kidney cancer. The sample here was CD4+ or CD8+ T cells sorted from blood, taken in a trial of the OX40 agonist ivuxolimab. The chain is built from TRBV6-6 and TRBJ1-1; D remains ambiguous. CDR3 bases: TGTGCCAGCACCCTGGCTGGGGTGAACACTGAAGCTTTCTTT. It is translated as CASTLAGVNTEAFF.